This TCR beta chain was retrieved from a study of post-analysis software for immune sequencing data. General study results and limits: Patients carried roughly 5 TRBV segments more frequently than controls did, and TRBV5-6, TRBV5-1 and TRBV20-1 were among them. Those with multiple sclerosis, the patient group, showed significantly lower normalized Chao1 diversity than controls.

This clonotype was observed a handful of times. Its target is unknown. Unique molecular identifiers had been added to the TCR beta cDNA libraries. One entry per CDR3 protein results from TCRdb running MiXCR on the PCR reads. The sample has 450,000 or so distinct CDR3 sequences; nearly 45% are singletons. Germline V CDR1 and CDR2: LNHNV, YYDKDF (reference sequence). This CDR3 comprises 13 residues. Trimming stripped 3 bases from V and 0 bases from J, with 6 bases between. Sequencing was carried out using blood. The chain couples TRBV15 to TRBJ2-7, with D perhaps matching TRBD2 (5 bases). The sequence came from a girl aged 5 to 17 with multiple sclerosis. DNA for the CDR3: TGTGCCACCAGCAGGGAGGTCTCCTACGAGCAGTACTTC. Protein: CATSREVSYEQYF.